Here is one T cell receptor (beta chain) with its context. Its antigen remains unknown. This CDR3 comprises 14 residues. Germline V gene data show CDR1 as MDHEN and CDR2 as SYDVKM. V lost 5 bases and J lost 3, with 11 bases in between. This sample was taken from a study of cytomegalovirus exposure and HLA in healthy donors. 60 Vbeta and 13 Jbeta primers were used in PCR. Profiling relied on immunoSEQ multiplex PCR, and the TCRdb table lists in-frame clones only, not all of them. The data show 30,000 to 40,000 clones, approximately 90% seen once. Study-wide findings and caveats: Earlier analysis yielded a pattern in which most TCR beta V segments were productive about 87% or about 30% of the time. Later analysis demonstrated an association between a missense DCLRE1C variant and TCR beta V- and J-gene trimming.

Sequenced material: PBMCs. This TCR derives from a young woman in good health and CMV-seronegative. The rearrangement uses TRBV28 and TRBJ2-1; perhaps TRBD1 as D (6 bases). The DNA of the CDR3 is TGTGCCAGCAGTCCAGGGGAAGTCTACAATGAGCAGTTCTTC. Amino acids: CASSPGEVYNEQFF. Combining the CDR3 with reference TRBV28 and TRBJ2-1 gives the whole variable domain DVKVTQSSRYLVKRTGEKVFLECVQDMDHENMFWYRQDPGLGLRLIYFSYDVKMKEKGDIPEGYSVSREKKERFSLILESASTNQTSMYLCASSPGEVYNEQFFGPGTRLTVL.